Here is one T cell receptor beta chain with its context. This specimen comes from a study of blood T cells in healthy people across ages. Study as a whole: Template switching captured about one barcoded beta molecule per two T cells.

The authors ran a second PCR of about 6 to 11 cycles using a sample-barcoded 5' primer and a J-beta primer mix. A single record per CDR3 protein comes from TCRdb applying MiXCR to the 5' RACE reads. The table has 800,000 to 1,300,000 distinct CDR3 sequences, 20% to 25% seen once. The CDR3 extends over 15 amino acids. V lost 4 bases, J lost 2 bases, and 15 bases lay in between. Germline CDR1 and CDR2: SEHNR and FQNEAQ (reference sequence). These data were also reused for a study on T cells of mothers and their children. That study reports: Six or seven children, together with their three healthy Caucasian mothers, made up the donors. Overlap measured in related mother-child pairs was slightly, non-significantly higher than in unrelated pairs.

The V and J genes are TRBV7-9 and TRBJ2-7; D is undetermined. Sequencing was carried out using blood. The TCR comes from a girl aged 2-10 years in good health. In nucleotides, the CDR3 is TGTGCCAGCAGCTCGACCCATGGGTTGCCCTACGAGCAGTACTTC. It is translated as CASSSTHGLPYEQYF.